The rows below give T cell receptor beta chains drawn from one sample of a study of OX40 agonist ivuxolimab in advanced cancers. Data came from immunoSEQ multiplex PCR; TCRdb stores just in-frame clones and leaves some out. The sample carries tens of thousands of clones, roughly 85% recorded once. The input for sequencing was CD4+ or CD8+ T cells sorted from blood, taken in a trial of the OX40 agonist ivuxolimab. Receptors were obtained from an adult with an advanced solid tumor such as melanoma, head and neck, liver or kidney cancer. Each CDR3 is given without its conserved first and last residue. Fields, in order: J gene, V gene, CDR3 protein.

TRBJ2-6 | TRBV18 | ASSNSGANVLT
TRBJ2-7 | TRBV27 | ASRREGYYEQY
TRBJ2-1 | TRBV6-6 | ASSRLPGQGNNEQF
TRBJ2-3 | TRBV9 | ASSGTTDTQY
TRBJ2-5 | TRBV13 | ASSPPWVEETQY
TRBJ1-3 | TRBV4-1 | ASSQRLTPNSGNTIY
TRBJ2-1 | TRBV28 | ASYAGATYNEQF
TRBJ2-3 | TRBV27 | ASRGTSGSDTQY
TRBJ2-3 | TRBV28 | ATELAGGPRNTQY
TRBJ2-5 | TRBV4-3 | ASSQDPLHRGETQY
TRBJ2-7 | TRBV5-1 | ASRRGHSLDEQY
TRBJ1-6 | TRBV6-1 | ASSDPGTSPPLH
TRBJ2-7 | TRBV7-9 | ASSRVGGGSYEQY
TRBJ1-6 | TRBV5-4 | ASSNGQKNYNSPLH
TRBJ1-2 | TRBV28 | ASSLYRGAYGYT
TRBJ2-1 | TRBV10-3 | AINGLAGEDSYNEQF
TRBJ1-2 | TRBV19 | ASSIGGSYGYT
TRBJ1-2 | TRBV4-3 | ASSQIRVANYGYT
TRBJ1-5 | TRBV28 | ASSPEGQGNQPQH
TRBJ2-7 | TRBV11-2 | ASSLVHQSYEQY
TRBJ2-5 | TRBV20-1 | SAVQGETQY
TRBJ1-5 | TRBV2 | ASSVSGNQH
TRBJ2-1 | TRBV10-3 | AIKGEVSNNEQF
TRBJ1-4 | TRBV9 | ASSPRQGTTNEKLF
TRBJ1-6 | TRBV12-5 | ASGVGITNSPLH
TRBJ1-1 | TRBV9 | ASSARDRYGGMNTEAF
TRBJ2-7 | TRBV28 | ASSRAPTTSYEQY
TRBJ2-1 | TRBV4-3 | ASSQDRQPEQF
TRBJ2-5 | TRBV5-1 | ASSPTSGSTETQY
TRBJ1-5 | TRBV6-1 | ASIDSRDYQPQH
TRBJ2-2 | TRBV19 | ASSLGGTGELF
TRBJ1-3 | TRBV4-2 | ASSQDRSDRGLGNTIY
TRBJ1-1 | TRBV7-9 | ASSLAVVGYTEAF
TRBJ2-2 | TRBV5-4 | ASSQELGGNPGELF
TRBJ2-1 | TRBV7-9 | ASSLRKGADNEQF
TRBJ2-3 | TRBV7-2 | ASSLALGGADTQY
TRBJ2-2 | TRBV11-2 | ASSLQAGTNTGELF
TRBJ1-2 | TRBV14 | ASSQLQLPRVGYT
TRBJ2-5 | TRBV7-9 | ASSLVGETQY
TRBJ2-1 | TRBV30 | AFKISGRNNEQF
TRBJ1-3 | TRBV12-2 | ASRLARKEYRSGNTIY
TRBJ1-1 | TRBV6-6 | ASSYDRARQEAF
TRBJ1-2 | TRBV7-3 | ASSLDGNYGYT
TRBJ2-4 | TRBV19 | ASTSVAKNIQY
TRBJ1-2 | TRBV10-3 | AISPTGTGSQGYGYT
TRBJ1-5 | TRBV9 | ASSVAGQLNQPQH
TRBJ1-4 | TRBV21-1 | ASSRQGATNEKLF
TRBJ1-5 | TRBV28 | ASSSAGHYSNQPQH
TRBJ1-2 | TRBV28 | ASSRQGYGYT
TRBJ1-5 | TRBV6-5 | ASSYGGYSNQPQH
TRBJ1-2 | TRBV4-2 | ASRTGASAYGYT
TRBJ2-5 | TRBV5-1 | ASSLVTGGGGETQY
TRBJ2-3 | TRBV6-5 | ASSKLAGWGDTQY
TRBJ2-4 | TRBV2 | ASSEALSGGRNIQY
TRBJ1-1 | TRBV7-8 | ASSFAGLRTEAF